The entry that follows covers one T cell receptor beta chain sequence. Its binding antigen is unknown. It has no much larger one-base neighbor in the sample; base qualities were not kept. From the cysteine up to the phenylalanine, the CDR3 has a length of 16 residues. Only the CDR3 region is kept as DNA, spanning 48 bases read in frame from base 1. Relative to germline, V is missing 3 bases and J is missing 5 bases, with 3 bases of the junction outside any gene match. For CDR1 and CDR2, the germline V gene (reference sequence) lists SGHNT and YYREEE. The immunoSEQ Assay, a bias-controlled multiplex PCR, was used to amplify TCRbeta CDR3 regions from genomic DNA. As for the original processing: The number of nucleated cells in each sample was estimated by amplification of reference gene primers within the assay. To quantify the absolute abundance of each unique TCRbeta CDR3 rearrangement, sequence reads were collapsed and filtered. For each sample, productive Simpson clonality was calculated as the square root of Simpson's diversity index over productive rearrangements. TCRdb provides this immuneACCESS table in a form limited to in-frame rearrangements. Some clones are lacking; in checked studies, under half of them reflect an unresolved V gene, and why the rest are absent is not known. D and trimming were read from the DNA, whereas the V and J calls and clone size are those reported in that table. The table for this sample lists some 270,000 clones; roughly nine tenths of them were counted only once. The ten largest make up 1.9% of the sample.

The record originates from a study of blood T cell repertoires in COVID-19 (dated by TCRdb to about 2020). Background for the entire study: The collaborator samples originated in the United States, Italy and Spain and spanned the acute and convalescent phases of COVID-19. Where HLA class I and class II types were available, the types were taken from metadata supplied by the sample provider, not from assay-based typing. Nearly every sample came with metadata listing a de-identified subject ID, COVID-19 status, age in years and sex. A freely available public database, intended as a resource for researchers studying the immune response to SARS-CoV-2, is where the repertoires were released. The prospective study material was composed of cDNA or gDNA derived from T cells, B-cell-depleted T cells, or PBMCs. Deeply sampled blood TCRbeta repertoires from subjects exposed to, actively infected with, or recovered from COVID-19 were included in the dataset. The samples were drawn from two sources: the first 160 participants of the ongoing ImmuneRACE study, and fewer than 1,500 subjects contributed by 6 global collaborators.

The paper's findings and limits, for the study overall: The amount of clinical and demographic metadata varied by source and participant and was provided uncurated.

In the prospective study, participants were roughly 18 to 90 years old, resided in about two dozen geographic areas of the United States, and were enrolled through a virtual design. Cohort assignment in the prospective study relied on participant-reported clinical history from a screening survey and a study questionnaire. For ImmuneRACE Cohort 3, a participant was defined as recovered based on two consecutive negative NP/OP PCR tests, clearance by a healthcare professional, or resolution of symptoms. In the prospective study, mobile phlebotomists collected whole blood, serum and a nasopharyngeal or oropharyngeal swab from each participant. Participants in the prospective study had the option to provide additional blood draws and questionnaires over a 2-month period. Before DNA extraction, blood samples from the prospective study were shipped at room temperature or frozen.

The receptor chain draws on TRBV5-4 and TRBJ2-2, with 14 bases aligning to TRBD2. This TCR came from a woman in her sixties or seventies who had recovered from COVID-19. The sequenced material came from PBMCs or T cells enriched from blood (not recorded which). The DNA is as follows: TGTGCCAGCAGCTCCGGGACTAGCGGGAGAACCGGGGAGCTGTTTTTT. Translated, it gives CASSSGTSGRTGELFF.